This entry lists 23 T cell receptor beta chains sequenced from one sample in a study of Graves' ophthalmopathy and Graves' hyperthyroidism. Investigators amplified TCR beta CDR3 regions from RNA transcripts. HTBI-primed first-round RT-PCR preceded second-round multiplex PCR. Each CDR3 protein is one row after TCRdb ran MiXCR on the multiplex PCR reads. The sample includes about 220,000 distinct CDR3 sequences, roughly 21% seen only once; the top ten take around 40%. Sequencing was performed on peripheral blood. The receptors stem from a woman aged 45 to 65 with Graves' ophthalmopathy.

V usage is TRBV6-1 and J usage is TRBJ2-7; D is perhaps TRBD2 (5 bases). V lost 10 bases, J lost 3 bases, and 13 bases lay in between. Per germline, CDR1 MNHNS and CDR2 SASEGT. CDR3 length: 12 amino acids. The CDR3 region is CATSQRIYEQYF. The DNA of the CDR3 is TGTGCCACGAGTCAGCGGATCTACGAGCAGTACTTC.

The CDR3 loop is CASSDPVSYEQYF. The CDR3 nucleotides are TGTGCCAGCAGCGATCCAGTCTCCTACGAGCAGTACTTC. The chain is built from TRBV7-9 and TRBJ2-7; no clear D gene. This CDR3 contains 13 residues. The V gene's germline CDR1 is SEHNR and CDR2 FQNEAQ (reference sequence). The V gene lost 5 bases and the J gene lost 0 bases, with 8 bases spanning the gap.

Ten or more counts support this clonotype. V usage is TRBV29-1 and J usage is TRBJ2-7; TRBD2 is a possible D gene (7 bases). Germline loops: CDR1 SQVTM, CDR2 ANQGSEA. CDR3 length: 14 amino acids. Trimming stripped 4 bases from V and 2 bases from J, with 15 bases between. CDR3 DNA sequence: TGCAGCGTTGGGGGGGGCGCTGGAGCCTACGAGCAGTACTTC. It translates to CSVGGGAGAYEQYF.

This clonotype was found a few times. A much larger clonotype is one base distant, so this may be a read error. The CDR3 region is CASSSPDRGPGGELFF. The CDR3 nucleotides read TGTGCCAGCAGTAGTCCTGACAGGGGGCCCGGCGGGGAGCTGTTTTTT. The rearrangement links TRBV6-2 or TRBV6-3 to TRBJ2-2; 10 bases agree with TRBD1. Germline V lookup: CDR1 MNHEY, CDR2 SVGEGT. The CDR3 length is 16 residues. V was pared by 5 bases and J by 7 bases, with 10 bases of the junction left unmatched.

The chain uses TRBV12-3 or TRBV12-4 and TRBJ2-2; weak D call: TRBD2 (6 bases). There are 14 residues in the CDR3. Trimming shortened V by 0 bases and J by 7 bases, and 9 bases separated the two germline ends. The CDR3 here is CASSLAGRIGELFF. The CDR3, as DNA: TGTGCCAGCAGTTTAGCAGGGAGGATCGGGGAGCTGTTTTTT.

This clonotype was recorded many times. CDR3 nucleotides: TGTGCCAGCAGTTTAACGGGGAGGTCTGAAGCTTTCTTT. Translating gives CASSLTGRSEAFF. This chain joins TRBV12-3 or TRBV12-4 and TRBJ1-1; no clear D gene. V lost 2 bases to trimming and J lost 6 bases, with 10 bases between them. The CDR3 totals 13 residues.

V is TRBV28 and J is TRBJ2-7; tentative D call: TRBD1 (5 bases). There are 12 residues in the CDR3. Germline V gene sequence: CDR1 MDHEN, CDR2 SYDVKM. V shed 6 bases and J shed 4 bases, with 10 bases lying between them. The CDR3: CASRQAGYEQYF. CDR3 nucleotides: TGTGCCAGCAGGCAGGCAGGGTACGAGCAGTACTTC.

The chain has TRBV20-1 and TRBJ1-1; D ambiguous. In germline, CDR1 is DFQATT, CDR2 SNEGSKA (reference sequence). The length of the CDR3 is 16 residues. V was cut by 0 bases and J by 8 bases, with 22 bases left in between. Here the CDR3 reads CSARDPAGVLSDEAFF. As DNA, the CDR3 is TGCAGTGCTAGAGATCCGGCCGGGGTACTATCTGACGAAGCTTTCTTT.

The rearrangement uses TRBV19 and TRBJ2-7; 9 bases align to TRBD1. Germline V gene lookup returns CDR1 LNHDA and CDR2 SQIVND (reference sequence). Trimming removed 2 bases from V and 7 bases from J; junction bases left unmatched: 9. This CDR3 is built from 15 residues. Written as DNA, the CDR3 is TGTGCCAGTAGTATAAGGACAGGGGATTGGAGTGAGCAGTACTTC. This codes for CASSIRTGDWSEQYF.

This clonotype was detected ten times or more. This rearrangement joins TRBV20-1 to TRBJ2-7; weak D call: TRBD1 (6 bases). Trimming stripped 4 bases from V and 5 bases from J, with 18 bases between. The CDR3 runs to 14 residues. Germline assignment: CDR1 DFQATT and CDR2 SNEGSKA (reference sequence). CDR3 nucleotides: TGCAGTGCTATCCCTACTGAGAGGGGGAACGAGCAGTACTTC. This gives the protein CSAIPTERGNEQYF.

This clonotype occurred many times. The CDR3 sequence: CASSAQGLPNTEAFF. Here the CDR3 DNA reads TGCGCCAGCAGCGCACAGGGGCTTCCGAACACTGAAGCTTTCTTT. The chain couples TRBV5-1 to TRBJ1-1; 7 bases are shared with TRBD1. From germline, CDR1 is SGHRS and CDR2 YFSETQ. CDR3 length equals 15 residues. J gave up 1 base and V 4 bases, and 7 bases lay outside the gene matches.

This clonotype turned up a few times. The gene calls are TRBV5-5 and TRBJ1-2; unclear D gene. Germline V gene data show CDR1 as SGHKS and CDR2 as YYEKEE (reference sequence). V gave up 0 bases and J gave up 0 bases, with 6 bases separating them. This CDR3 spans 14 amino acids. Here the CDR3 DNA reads TGTGCCAGCAGCTTGGAACCCACTAACTATGGCTACACCTTC. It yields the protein CASSLEPTNYGYTF.

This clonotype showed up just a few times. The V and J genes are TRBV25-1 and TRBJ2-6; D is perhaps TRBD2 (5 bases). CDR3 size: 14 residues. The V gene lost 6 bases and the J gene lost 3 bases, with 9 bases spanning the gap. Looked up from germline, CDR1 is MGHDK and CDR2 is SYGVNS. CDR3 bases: TGTGCCAGCAGAGGGAGTGGTGGGGCCAACGTCCTGACTTTC. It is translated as CASRGSGGANVLTF.

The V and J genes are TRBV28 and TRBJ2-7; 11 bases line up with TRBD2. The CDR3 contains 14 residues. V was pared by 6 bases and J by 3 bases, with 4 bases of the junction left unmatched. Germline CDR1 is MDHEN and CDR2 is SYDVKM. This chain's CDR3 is CASRHGTSGYEQYF. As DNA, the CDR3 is TGTGCCAGCAGACACGGGACTAGCGGCTACGAGCAGTACTTC.

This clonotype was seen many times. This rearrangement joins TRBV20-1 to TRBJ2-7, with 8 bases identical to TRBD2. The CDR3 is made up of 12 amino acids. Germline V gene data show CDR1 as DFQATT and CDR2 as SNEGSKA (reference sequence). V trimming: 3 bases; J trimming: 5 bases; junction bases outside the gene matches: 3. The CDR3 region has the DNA TGCAGTGCTAGGGCGGGAGGCGACGAGCAGTACTTC. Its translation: CSARAGGDEQYF.

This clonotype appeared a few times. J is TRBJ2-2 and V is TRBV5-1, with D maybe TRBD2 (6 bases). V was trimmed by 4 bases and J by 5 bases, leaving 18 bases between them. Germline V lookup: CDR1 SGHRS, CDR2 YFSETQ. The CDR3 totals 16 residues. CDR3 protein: CASSLQGEERTGELFF. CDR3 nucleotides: TGCGCCAGCAGCCTGCAAGGGGAGGAAAGGACCGGGGAGCTGTTTTTT.

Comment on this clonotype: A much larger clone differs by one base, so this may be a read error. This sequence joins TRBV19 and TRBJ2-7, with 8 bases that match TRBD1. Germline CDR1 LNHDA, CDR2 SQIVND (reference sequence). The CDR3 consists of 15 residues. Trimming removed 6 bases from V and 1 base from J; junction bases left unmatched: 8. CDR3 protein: CASRETGVASYEQYF. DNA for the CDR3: TGTGCCAGTAGGGAGACAGGGGTAGCGTCCTACGAGCAGTACTTC.

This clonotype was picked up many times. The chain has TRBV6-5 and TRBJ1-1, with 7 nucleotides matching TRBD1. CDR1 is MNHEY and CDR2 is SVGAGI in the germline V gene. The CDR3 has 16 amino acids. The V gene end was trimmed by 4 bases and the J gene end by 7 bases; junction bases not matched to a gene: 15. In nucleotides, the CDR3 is TGTGCCAGCAGTTCCCTCGGGACAGTCCGAGGACATGAAGCTTTCTTT. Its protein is CASSSLGTVRGHEAFF.

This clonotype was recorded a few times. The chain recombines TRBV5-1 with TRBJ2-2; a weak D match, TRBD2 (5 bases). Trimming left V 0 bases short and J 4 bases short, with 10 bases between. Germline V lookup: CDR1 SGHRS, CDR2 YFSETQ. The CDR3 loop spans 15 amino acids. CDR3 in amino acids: CASSLGLARTGELFF. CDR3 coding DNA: TGCGCCAGCAGCTTGGGGTTAGCGCGCACCGGGGAGCTGTTTTTT.

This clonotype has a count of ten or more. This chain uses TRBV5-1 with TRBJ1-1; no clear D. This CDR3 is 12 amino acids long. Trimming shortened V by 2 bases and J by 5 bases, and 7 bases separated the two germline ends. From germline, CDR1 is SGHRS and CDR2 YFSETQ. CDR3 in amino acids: CASSFGRTEAFF. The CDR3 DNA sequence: TGCGCCAGCAGCTTCGGCAGAACTGAAGCTTTCTTT.

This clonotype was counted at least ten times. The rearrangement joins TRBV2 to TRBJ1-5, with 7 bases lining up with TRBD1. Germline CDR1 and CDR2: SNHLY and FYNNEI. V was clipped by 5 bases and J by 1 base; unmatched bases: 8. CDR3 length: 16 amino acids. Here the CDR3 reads CASSLSGGMSNQPQHF. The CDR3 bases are TGTGCCAGCAGTCTCTCAGGGGGGATGAGCAATCAGCCCCAGCATTTT.

This chain's CDR3 is CSARDFGRNTGELFF. DNA for the CDR3: TGCAGTGCTAGAGATTTTGGCAGAAACACCGGGGAGCTGTTTTTT. The chain recombines TRBV20-1 with TRBJ2-2; D remains ambiguous. Germline V gives CDR1 DFQATT, CDR2 SNEGSKA (reference sequence). The CDR3 contains 15 residues. V gave up 0 bases and J gave up 2 bases, with 10 bases separating them.

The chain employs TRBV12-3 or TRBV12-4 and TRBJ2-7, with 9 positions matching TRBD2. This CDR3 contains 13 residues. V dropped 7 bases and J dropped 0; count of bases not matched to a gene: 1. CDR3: CASTSGTSYEQYF. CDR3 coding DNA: TGTGCCAGCACTAGCGGGACCTCCTACGAGCAGTACTTC.